This T cell receptor beta chain came from a study of blood T cell repertoires in COVID-19. Study information: From T cells, B-cell-depleted T cells, or PBMCs came the material, which was cDNA or gDNA.

V lost 5 bases, J lost 4 bases, and 14 bases lay in between. Germline V lookup: CDR1 MNHEY, CDR2 SVGAGI. This CDR3 has 14 residues. Original methodology: Amplification from reference gene primers served as the basis for estimated nucleated cell counts. The data were produced by immunoSEQ multiplex PCR, yet TCRdb's version contains in-frame clones alone and is incomplete. V, J and clone size were drawn from that table, and D and trimming were deduced from the DNA. The sample has about 400,000 clones; roughly 88% are singletons. The sequenced material came from PBMCs or T cells enriched from blood (not recorded which). The TCR comes from a woman aged 25 to 39 with acute COVID-19. V is TRBV6-5 and J is TRBJ1-1, with D maybe TRBD1 (5 bases). The CDR3 protein is CASSPRVGATEAFF. The CDR3 DNA reads as TGTGCCAGCAGTCCAAGGGTAGGGGCCACTGAAGCTTTCTTT.